The 17 T cell receptor beta chains below were found in one sample sequenced in a study of Tregs in tolerant kidney transplant recipients. Their antigens remain unidentified. Assay: immunoSEQ multiplex PCR; the TCRdb copy retains only in-frame clones and omits some. The sample holds 4,000 or so clones, 45% to 70% seen once. Sequences were obtained from CD8+ T cells from blood cultured with allogeneic cells. The receptor source for this set is a human donor in good health.

The chain is built from TRBV29-1 and TRBJ2-6, with 8 positions matching TRBD1. The germline CDR1 and CDR2 sequences are SQVTM and ANQGSEA. The CDR3 sequence is 23 residues long. The trim removed 7 bases at V and 0 bases at J, leaving 29 bases unmatched. Here the CDR3 DNA reads TGCAGCGGCGAACCTCCGGGGGTATGGGCCAGGGGGCTAGGGGGCTCTGGGGCCAACGTCCTGACTTTC. Translation: CSGEPPGVWARGLGGSGANVLTF.

The CDR3 here is CASSAEGGRSYEQYF. The CDR3 DNA reads as TGTGCCAGCAGCGCCGAGGGCGGGAGGAGCTACGAGCAGTACTTC. This rearrangement joins TRBV9 to TRBJ2-7; 8 bases are a match to TRBD2. Losses at the gene ends were 3 bases for V and 3 bases for J; bases not matched to a gene: 8. The CDR3 has 15 residues. Germline CDR1 is SGDLS and CDR2 is YYNGEE.

This clone was seen more than once but under ten times. The chain has TRBV4-1 and TRBJ2-5, with unresolved D. The CDR3 spans 20 residues. The germline V gene encodes CDR1 MGHRA and CDR2 YSYEKL. Trimming cost V 4 bases and J 2 bases, with 29 bases left between them. DNA of the CDR3: TGCGCCAGCAGCCTATATAGGAGACTCCGAAGGGTGGTGGGTCAAGAGACCCAGTACTTC. This translates into CASSLYRRLRRVVGQETQYF.

This clone was counted only a few times. The chain combines TRBV19 with TRBJ1-1; 8 bases align to TRBD1. The CDR3 loop spans 16 amino acids. Germline trimming cut 3 bases from V and 1 base from J; bases unmatched to any gene: 7. Germline V gene lookup returns CDR1 LNHDA and CDR2 SQIVND (reference sequence). CDR3 bases: TGTGCCAGTAGTATTGGGCAGGGGGCCGCGAACACTGAAGCTTTCTTT. It codes for CASSIGQGAANTEAFF. The full variable domain, its missing parts supplied by reference TRBV19 and TRBJ1-1, is DGGITQSPKYLFRKEGQNVTLSCEQNLNHDAMYWYRQDPGQGLRLIYYSQIVNDFQKGDIAEGYSVSREKKESFPLTVTSAQKNPTAFYLCASSIGQGAANTEAFFGQGTRLTVV.

This sequence joins TRBV11-2 and TRBJ2-7; maybe TRBD2 (6 bases). V was clipped by 4 bases and J by 7 bases, with 14 bases between them. Germline V lookup: CDR1 SGHAT, CDR2 FQNNGV. The CDR3 totals 13 residues. Here the CDR3 reads CASSYSGTGEQYF. CDR3 coding DNA: TGTGCCAGCAGCTATTCAGGGACTGGGGAGCAGTACTTC. The full variable domain, with the rest looked up from reference TRBV11-2 and TRBJ2-7, is EAGVAQSPRYKIIEKRQSVAFWCNPISGHATLYWYQQILGQGPKLLIQFQNNGVVDDSQLPKDRFSAERLKGVDSTLKIQPAKLEDSAVYLCASSYSGTGEQYFGPGTRLTVT.

The chain links TRBV6-5 to TRBJ2-7; D possibly corresponds to TRBD2 (6 bases). The CDR3 extends over 15 amino acids. Trimming left V 2 bases short and J 4 bases short, with 15 bases between. The germline CDR1 and CDR2 sequences are MNHEY and SVGAGI. CDR3 DNA: TGTGCCAGCAGTTACGGGCTAGCGCCTCCGTACGAGCAGTACTTC. This sequence encodes CASSYGLAPPYEQYF.

V is TRBV13 and J is TRBJ1-2; 8 bases agree with TRBD1. Trimming cost V 4 bases and J 4 bases; bases outside gene matches: 8. Per the germline V gene, CDR1 is PRHDT and CDR2 is FYEKMQ (reference sequence). This CDR3 has 15 amino acids. CDR3 protein: CASSSGTGGAYGYTF. CDR3 bases: TGTGCCAGCAGCTCCGGGACAGGAGGAGCCTATGGCTACACCTTC.

The chain links TRBV29-1 to TRBJ2-1; D is perhaps TRBD2 (5 bases). Germline values: CDR1 SQVTM, CDR2 ANQGSEA. V shed 5 bases and J shed 1 base, with 9 bases lying between them. CDR3 length: 13 amino acids. CDR3 amino acids: CSVRGGSYNEQFF. CDR3 DNA: TGCAGCGTTCGTGGCGGGTCCTACAATGAGCAGTTCTTC.

This chain connects TRBV19 to TRBJ2-7; the match to TRBD2 covers 7 bases. The J segment lost 4 bases and the V segment lost 7 bases, leaving 13 bases of the junction unmatched. The CDR3 consists of 15 residues. Germline loops: CDR1 LNHDA, CDR2 SQIVND (reference sequence). The CDR3 DNA follows: TGTGCCAGTACCCTGGGGGGGTACAGCTTTTACGAGCAGTACTTC. It is translated as CASTLGGYSFYEQYF.

The chain uses TRBV13 and TRBJ2-7; possible D gene TRBD1, 6 bases. Per germline, CDR1 PRHDT and CDR2 FYEKMQ (reference sequence). Trimming took 4 bases from V and 3 from J, leaving 19 bases between them. The CDR3 loop spans 16 amino acids. CDR3 coding DNA: TGTGCCAGCAGCTCCACAAAACAGGGAGTTAACTACGAGCAGTACTTC. Protein sequence: CASSSTKQGVNYEQYF.

This chain uses TRBV5-8 with TRBJ2-7, with 7 bases aligning to TRBD2. J lost 4 bases, V lost 0 bases, and 1 base had no gene match. This CDR3 region has 13 residues. The germline CDR1 and CDR2 sequences are SGHTS and YDEGEE. CDR3 coding DNA: TGTGCCAGCAGCTTGGGCGGGGGTTACGAGCAGTACTTC. It encodes CASSLGGGYEQYF.

The CDR3 coding sequence is TGTGCCAGCTTTCCATTCGCGGACCTAATGCGCGAGCAGTACTTC. It yields the protein CASFPFADLMREQYF. The chain uses TRBV5-8 and TRBJ2-7; the D is unclear. The CDR3 consists of 15 residues. V was clipped by 7 bases and J by 6 bases, with 23 bases between them. Germline CDR1 reads SGHTS; CDR2 reads YDEGEE.

A few counts support this clone. V and J are TRBV29-1 and TRBJ2-1; 8 bases align to TRBD2. Germline CDR1 SQVTM, CDR2 ANQGSEA. This CDR3 comprises 14 residues. Unmatched junction bases numbered 4, after V lost 2 bases and J lost 4 bases. CDR3 protein: CSVEQGLGYNEQFF. The CDR3, as DNA: TGCAGCGTTGAACAGGGACTAGGTTACAATGAGCAGTTCTTC.

The V gene is TRBV19, the J gene TRBJ2-1, with TRBD1 matching 7 bases. The germline V gene encodes CDR1 LNHDA and CDR2 SQIVND (reference sequence). Trimming took 3 bases from V and 2 from J; bases not matched to a gene: 4. CDR3 length: 15 residues. DNA for the CDR3: TGTGCCAGTAGTATCCTAGGGGGCCCCTACAATGAGCAGTTCTTC. As protein: CASSILGGPYNEQFF.

The chain is built from TRBV27 and TRBJ1-1; possibly TRBD1 for D (5 bases). Trimming took off 11 bases at V and 3 bases at J, with 16 bases between the two ends. Germline lookup yields CDR1 MNHEY and CDR2 SMNVEV (reference sequence). The CDR3 runs to 13 residues. The CDR3 coding sequence is TGTGCCGCCGGGGACGCGGAGTACACTGAAGCTTTCTTT. It is translated as CAAGDAEYTEAFF.

The chain uses TRBV5-1 and TRBJ2-1; D assignment may be TRBD1 or TRBD2 (5 bases each). The CDR3 is 15 amino acids. Trimming pared 0 bases from V and 6 bases from J, leaving 13 bases between. Germline lookup yields CDR1 SGHRS and CDR2 YFSETQ. The CDR3 is CASSLDGDLGNEQFF. CDR3 nucleotide sequence: TGCGCCAGCAGCTTGGATGGGGACCTGGGCAATGAGCAGTTCTTC.

V is TRBV19 and J is TRBJ2-7; no clear D. CDR3 size: 14 residues. V was clipped by 6 bases and J by 3 bases, with 15 bases between them. Per the germline V gene, CDR1 is LNHDA and CDR2 is SQIVND (reference sequence). The CDR3 loop is CASSGDSYGYEQYF. CDR3 sequence (DNA): TGTGCCAGTAGCGGTGACTCGTACGGCTACGAGCAGTACTTC.